This entry lists 31 T cell receptor beta chains sequenced from one sample in a study of blood T cell repertoires in COVID-19. Libraries were prepared by immunoSEQ multiplex PCR; TCRdb keeps only in-frame clonotypes and omits some of them. The profile shows about 200,000 clones, about 85% of them singletons. Source material: peripheral blood. These receptors all come from a woman aged 80 or over with acute or convalescent COVID-19.

The chain links TRBV30 to TRBJ1-1; D remains ambiguous. The CDR3 loop spans 11 amino acids. V gave up 0 bases and J gave up 4 bases, with 3 bases separating them. The germline gives CDR1 GTSNPN, CDR2 SVGIG (reference sequence). The chain's CDR3 is CAWSVGTEAFF. CDR3 in DNA: TGTGCCTGGAGTGTCGGCACTGAAGCTTTCTTT.

The chain employs TRBV18 and TRBJ1-2, with TRBD1 matching 7 bases. CDR3 length: 14 residues. Per germline, CDR1 KGHSH and CDR2 LQKENI. V gave up 3 bases and J gave up 2 bases; unmatched junction bases: 3. CDR3 bases: TGTGCCAGCTCACCGGGACAGCTCAACTATGGCTACACCTTC. This encodes CASSPGQLNYGYTF.

In its sample, this clone was seen once. The rearrangement links TRBV6-5 to TRBJ1-2; TRBD1 agrees at 8 bases. The CDR3 consists of 13 residues. The J segment lost 3 bases and the V segment lost 5 bases, leaving 2 bases of the junction unmatched. CDR1 and CDR2 (germline): MNHEY, SVGAGI. For the CDR3, the DNA is TGTGCCAGCAGTCGGGACAGGTACTATGGCTACACCTTC. Its translation: CASSRDRYYGYTF.

The rearrangement uses TRBV10-3 and TRBJ1-4; 8 bases are shared with TRBD1. Germline-derived CDR1 and CDR2 are ENHRY and SYGVKD. With 2 bases clipped from V and 8 bases from J, the junction kept 7 bases outside the gene matches. The CDR3 spans 15 residues. In DNA form, the CDR3 reads TGTGCCATCAGTGAGAACGACAGGGGTCGGGAAAAACTGTTTTTT. Encoded protein: CAISENDRGREKLFF.

The rearrangement joins TRBV6-2 or TRBV6-3 to TRBJ2-1; no definite D call. V shed 2 bases and J shed 0 bases, with 8 bases lying between them. CDR3 length equals 15 residues. Germline lookup yields CDR1 MNHEY and CDR2 SVGEGT. Here the CDR3 DNA reads TGTGCCAGCAGTTACCAACCGAGCTCCTACAATGAGCAGTTCTTC. This sequence encodes CASSYQPSSYNEQFF.

The V and J genes are TRBV5-1 and TRBJ2-7, with 8 positions matching TRBD2. V lost 4 bases to trimming and J lost 0 bases; unmatched junction nucleotides: 3. CDR1 is SGHRS and CDR2 is YFSETQ in the germline V gene. CDR3 length: 14 amino acids. CDR3 residues: CASSRSGSSYEQYF. CDR3 DNA sequence: TGCGCCAGCAGCCGGAGCGGGAGCTCCTACGAGCAGTACTTC. The full variable domain, rest sourced from reference TRBV5-1 and TRBJ2-7, is KAGVTQTPRYLIKTRGQQVTLSCSPISGHRSVSWYQQTPGQGLQFLFEYFSETQRNKGNFPGRFSGRQFSNSRSEMNVSTLELGDSALYLCASSRSGSSYEQYFGPGTRLTVT.

This rearrangement joins TRBV7-2 to TRBJ2-5; TRBD1 is a possible D gene (5 bases). The ends were cut back, 0 bases at V and 3 bases at J, with 11 bases in the middle. CDR3 size: 15 residues. Germline V lookup: CDR1 SGHTA, CDR2 FQGNSA. CDR3 nucleotide sequence: TGTGCCAGCAGCTTAGCGCTGACCAGGGAAGAGACCCAGTACTTC. Translated, it gives CASSLALTREETQYF.

This chain connects TRBV13 to TRBJ1-2; D may be TRBD1 (6 bases). V lost 5 bases and J 1 base, leaving 8 bases between the germline ends. The germline V gene encodes CDR1 PRHDT and CDR2 FYEKMQ (reference sequence). This CDR3 contains 13 residues. The CDR3 loop reads CASSPQGNYGYTF. The CDR3 bases are TGTGCCAGCAGCCCACAGGGTAACTATGGCTACACCTTC.

This clone came up once. This rearrangement joins TRBV27 to TRBJ2-2; 7 bases line up with TRBD2. The V gene end was trimmed by 0 bases and the J gene end by 6 bases; junction bases not matched to a gene: 1. The V gene's germline CDR1 is MNHEY and CDR2 SMNVEV (reference sequence). The CDR3 sequence is 14 residues long. The chain's CDR3 is CASSLSSGAGELFF. CDR3 bases: TGTGCCAGCAGTTTATCGAGCGGGGCCGGGGAGCTGTTTTTT.

This clone occurred once. The rearrangement joins TRBV2 to TRBJ1-2; TRBD1 aligns across 9 bases. Germline CDR1 SNHLY, CDR2 FYNNEI. J lost 5 bases, V lost 4 bases, and 5 bases had no gene match. The CDR3 runs 14 residues. CDR3 sequence reads: CASSVGQGRYGYTF. For the CDR3, the DNA is TGTGCCAGCAGTGTGGGACAGGGACGGTATGGCTACACCTTC. Full variable domain (outside the CDR3, taken from reference TRBV2 and TRBJ1-2): EPEVTQTPSHQVTQMGQEVILRCVPISNHLYFYWYRQILGQKVEFLVSFYNNEISEKSEIFDDQFSVERPDGSNFTLKIRSTKLEDSAMYFCASSVGQGRYGYTFGSGTRLTVV.

This rearrangement joins TRBV21-1 to TRBJ1-5; the DNA was not used to check the table's D call, TRBD1. TRBV21-1 is marked as a pseudogene. The CDR3 spans 12 residues. CDR3 nucleotide sequence: TGTGCCAGCAAGGACAGGTGTCCGCCCCAGCATTTT. Translation: CASKDRCPPQHF.

V gene TRBV6-5 combines with J gene TRBJ1-4, with TRBD1 identical over 7 bases. The CDR3 runs to 14 residues. V was clipped by 6 bases and J by 3 bases; unmatched bases: 4. The germline V gene encodes CDR1 MNHEY and CDR2 SVGAGI. The CDR3 DNA follows: TGTGCCAGCAGCGAGGGGGCCGCTAATGAAAAACTGTTTTTT. The encoded protein is CASSEGAANEKLFF.

The rearrangement links TRBV19 to TRBJ2-7, with 9 bases lining up with TRBD2. The V segment lost 3 bases and the J segment 2 bases; nucleotides outside the gene matches: 11. Germline loops: CDR1 LNHDA, CDR2 SQIVND (reference sequence). The CDR3 is made up of 17 amino acids. In DNA, the CDR3 is TGTGCCAGTAGTATCATCCCGGGACTAGCAGGAACCTACGAGCAGTACTTC. As protein: CASSIIPGLAGTYEQYF.

V and J are TRBV2 and TRBJ1-2, with D perhaps matching TRBD1 (6 bases). This CDR3 is built from 12 residues. The germline V gene has CDR1 SNHLY and CDR2 FYNNEI. V dropped 1 base and J dropped 8 bases, with 8 bases sitting between them. In nucleotides, the CDR3 is TGTGCCAGCAGTGAAGAGGGGGTAGGCTACACCTTC. Translating gives CASSEEGVGYTF.

J is TRBJ1-1 and V is TRBV3-1 (or the pseudogene TRBV3-2); no clear D. V was trimmed by 0 bases and J by 3 bases, leaving 20 bases between them. There are 18 residues in the CDR3. The germline V gene encodes CDR1 LGHDT and CDR2 YNNKEL (reference sequence). The CDR3 reads CASSQDLGYSVADTEAFF. CDR3 sequence (DNA): TGTGCCAGCAGCCAAGACCTCGGGTATTCGGTGGCGGACACTGAAGCTTTCTTT.

The chain has TRBV5-4 and TRBJ2-1; 9 nucleotides agree with TRBD1. Germline trimming cut 0 bases from V and 3 bases from J; bases unmatched to any gene: 7. The CDR3 contains 17 residues. CDR1 and CDR2 (germline): SGHNT, YYREEE (reference sequence). CDR3 in amino acids: CASSLGAGTGYYNEQFF. CDR3 DNA sequence: TGTGCCAGCAGCTTGGGGGCGGGGACAGGGTACTACAATGAGCAGTTCTTC.

In this sample, this clone turned up once. J is TRBJ1-2 and V is TRBV5-1; 7 bases agree with TRBD1. V lost 4 bases and J lost 10; bases outside the gene matches: 13. The CDR3 totals 14 residues. Germline assignment: CDR1 SGHRS and CDR2 YFSETQ. In nucleotides, the CDR3 is TGCGCCAGCAGCCTGGGTCGGGACAGACTAGACTACACCTTC. It codes for CASSLGRDRLDYTF. The variable domain in full, with the rest retrieved from reference TRBV5-1 and TRBJ1-2, is KAGVTQTPRYLIKTRGQQVTLSCSPISGHRSVSWYQQTPGQGLQFLFEYFSETQRNKGNFPGRFSGRQFSNSRSEMNVSTLELGDSALYLCASSLGRDRLDYTFGSGTRLTVV.

The chain uses TRBV4-1 and TRBJ2-1, with 12 bases that match TRBD2. Germline assignment: CDR1 MGHRA and CDR2 YSYEKL. Trimming cost V 5 bases and J 0 bases; bases outside gene matches: 14. This CDR3 comprises 20 residues. CDR3 sequence reads: CASSTQLAGGARSSYNEQFF. The CDR3 DNA reads TGCGCCAGCAGCACACAACTAGCGGGAGGCGCCCGGAGCTCCTACAATGAGCAGTTCTTC.

The V gene is TRBV2, the J gene TRBJ1-3; D possibly corresponds to TRBD1 (6 bases). The CDR3 has 14 amino acids. CDR1 and CDR2 from the germline V gene are SNHLY and FYNNEI. V was pared by 6 bases and J by 4 bases, with 13 bases between. CDR3 DNA sequence: TGTGCCAGCAGGCCCCAGGGGCCCGGAAACACCATATATTTT. This codes for CASRPQGPGNTIYF.

The V and J genes are TRBV28 and TRBJ2-1; TRBD2 aligns across 14 bases. Trimming took 6 bases from V and 8 from J; bases not matched to a gene: 9. Germline CDR1 and CDR2: MDHEN and SYDVKM. The CDR3 is 16 amino acids. The CDR3 region is CASRPQGLAGGDEQFF. For the CDR3, the DNA is TGTGCCAGCAGACCCCAAGGACTAGCGGGAGGAGATGAGCAGTTCTTC.

The genes are TRBV6-1 and TRBJ1-1, with D unclear. The CDR3 spans 13 residues. Germline loops: CDR1 MNHNS, CDR2 SASEGT. Trimming removed 7 bases from V and 3 bases from J, with 12 bases in between. The CDR3 nucleotides are TGTGCCAGCAAGCGGTTCGGTGACACTGAAGCTTTCTTT. Protein sequence: CASKRFGDTEAFF.

This chain links TRBV7-2 with TRBJ1-4; D possibly corresponds to TRBD1 (6 bases). The CDR3 consists of 18 residues. Looked up from germline, CDR1 is SGHTA and CDR2 is FQGNSA. The V end was cut by 5 bases, the J end by 6 bases, with 25 bases between. The CDR3 sequence: CASSPSPPGQLRYEKLFF. CDR3 nucleotide sequence: TGTGCCAGCAGCCCCTCTCCACCTGGACAGCTCCGATATGAAAAACTGTTTTTT.

The chain is built from TRBV20-1 and TRBJ2-1; 7 bases are shared with TRBD2. Losses at the gene ends were 3 bases for V and 0 bases for J; bases not matched to a gene: 8. The germline V gene has CDR1 DFQATT and CDR2 SNEGSKA (reference sequence). The CDR3 has 16 residues. CDR3 DNA sequence: TGCAGTGCTAGTGGGGCTAGCGGAAGCTCCTACAATGAGCAGTTCTTC. It encodes CSASGASGSSYNEQFF.

The chain employs TRBV5-1 and TRBJ2-7; a weak D match, TRBD2 (6 bases). Germline lookup yields CDR1 SGHRS and CDR2 YFSETQ. V was cut by 1 base and J by 1 base, with 15 bases left in between. The CDR3 runs 16 residues. The CDR3 nucleotides read TGCGCCAGCAGCTTGCTAGCGCCAGCTACGTCCTACGAGCAGTACTTC. Its translation is CASSLLAPATSYEQYF.

This sequence joins TRBV6-5 and TRBJ1-1; D is ambiguous. In germline, CDR1 is MNHEY, CDR2 SVGAGI. V lost 6 bases and J lost 1, with 9 bases in between. CDR3 size: 13 residues. CDR3 coding DNA: TGTGCCAGCAGCATGACGGGGAACACTGAAGCTTTCTTT. It translates to CASSMTGNTEAFF.

This clone was detected ten times or more. The chain uses TRBV5-5 and TRBJ1-1, with unresolved D. Looked up from germline, CDR1 is SGHKS and CDR2 is YYEKEE (reference sequence). Deletions cut 1 base from V and 5 bases from J, with 12 bases between. CDR3 length equals 14 residues. This CDR3 is CASSLWEGGTEAFF. The CDR3 bases are TGTGCCAGCAGCTTGTGGGAGGGAGGGACTGAAGCTTTCTTT.

The chain recombines TRBV10-3 with TRBJ2-7; no definite D call. V was trimmed by 5 bases and J by 6 bases, leaving 14 bases between them. CDR3 size: 13 residues. CDR1 and CDR2 from the germline V gene are ENHRY and SYGVKD. The CDR3 is CAISPGWPSEQYF. The CDR3 region has the DNA TGTGCCATCAGTCCCGGGTGGCCCAGCGAGCAGTACTTC.

This chain joins TRBV1 and TRBJ1-1; the D segment call TRBD1 is taken from the table without a DNA check. TRBV1 has pseudogene status. This CDR3 spans 13 amino acids. CDR3 nucleotide sequence: TGCACCAGCAGCCACCGAAACAGGGGTTCGGCTTTCTTT. Protein: CTSSHRNRGSAFF.

This chain connects TRBV19 to TRBJ1-1; 7 bases agree with TRBD1. The CDR3 covers 13 residues. J gave up 2 bases and V 10 bases, and 7 bases lay outside the gene matches. In germline, CDR1 is LNHDA, CDR2 SQIVND (reference sequence). The CDR3 coding sequence is TGTGCCACCCGTTGGACAGGCAACACTGAAGCTTTCTTT. It is translated as CATRWTGNTEAFF.

J is TRBJ1-2 and V is TRBV7-9; the D is unclear. CDR1 and CDR2 (germline): SEHNR, FQNEAQ (reference sequence). CDR3 size: 14 residues. V was pared by 1 base and J by 4 bases, with 10 bases between. In nucleotides, the CDR3 is TGTGCCAGCAGCTTAGGGGGAGGCGTCTATGGCTACACCTTC. This codes for CASSLGGGVYGYTF.

The chain carries TRBV6-2 or TRBV6-3 and TRBJ2-7, with a possible D match to TRBD1 (6 bases). This CDR3 has 13 residues. Trimming left V 5 bases short and J 0 bases short, with 8 bases between. Looked up from germline, CDR1 is MNHEY and CDR2 is SVGEGT. The chain's CDR3 is CASSEDSSYEQYF. CDR3 DNA sequence: TGTGCCAGCAGTGAGGACAGCTCCTACGAGCAGTACTTC.